The 19 T cell receptor beta chains presented below share a single source sample, sequenced in a study of blood T cell repertoires in COVID-19. Only in-frame clones appear in the TCRdb table, and some are missing; sequencing was by immunoSEQ multiplex PCR. The table records about 33,000 clones, over 90% of them present only once. What was sequenced was peripheral blood. Every receptor here comes from a human donor in a cohort sampled during active COVID-19.

This chain links TRBV6-5 with TRBJ1-1; 10 bases match TRBD1. The CDR3 is made up of 12 amino acids. The V gene end was trimmed by 6 bases and the J gene end by 6 bases; junction bases not matched to a gene: 1. Germline V lookup: CDR1 MNHEY, CDR2 SVGAGI. DNA of the CDR3: TGTGCCAGCAGGGACAGGGGGGCTGAAGCTTTCTTT. This encodes CASRDRGAEAFF.

This rearrangement joins TRBV3-1 (or the pseudogene TRBV3-2) to TRBJ2-2; 14 bases are a match to TRBD2. V shed 10 bases and J 6 bases; nucleotides not matched to a gene: 7. This CDR3 contains 15 residues. Germline V gene sequence: CDR1 LGHDT, CDR2 YNNKEL (reference sequence). The CDR3 coding sequence is TGTGCCACCCAACGGACTAGCGGGAGGTCCGGGGAGCTGTTTTTT. Translation: CATQRTSGRSGELFF.

The J gene is TRBJ1-1, the V gene TRBV4-1; D unresolved. The germline gives CDR1 MGHRA, CDR2 YSYEKL. The CDR3 length is 15 residues. The ends were cut back, 0 bases at V and 5 bases at J, with 13 bases in the middle. The CDR3 here is CASSQDRGIGTEAFF. As DNA, the CDR3 is TGCGCCAGCAGCCAAGATAGAGGAATCGGGACTGAAGCTTTCTTT.

In nucleotides, the CDR3 is TGTGCCAGCAGCGTACAGGGGATGGATCAGCCCCAGCATTTT. Translating gives CASSVQGMDQPQHF. The J gene is TRBJ1-5, the V gene TRBV2, with TRBD1 identical over 7 bases. The CDR3 sequence is 14 residues long. After removal of 6 bases from V and 5 bases from J, the junction contained 7 bases not matched to a gene. The germline V gene has CDR1 SNHLY and CDR2 FYNNEI.

This sequence joins TRBV2 and TRBJ2-2; TRBD1 matches at 12 bases. The CDR3 length is 13 residues. Germline CDR1 SNHLY, CDR2 FYNNEI. With 3 bases clipped from V and 11 bases from J, the junction kept 1 base outside the gene matches. The CDR3 loop is CASSEGQGAELFF. CDR3 nucleotide sequence: TGTGCCAGCAGTGAGGGACAGGGGGCAGAGCTGTTTTTT.

The gene calls are TRBV5-1 and TRBJ2-1; a possible D gene is TRBD1 (6 bases). The germline gives CDR1 SGHRS, CDR2 YFSETQ. The CDR3 extends over 14 amino acids. Trimming removed 1 base from V and 4 bases from J, with 9 bases in between. This CDR3 reads CASSLIQGYNEQFF. CDR3 bases: TGCGCCAGCAGCTTGATACAGGGTTACAATGAGCAGTTCTTC.

The chain carries TRBV28 and TRBJ2-2; the match to TRBD2 covers 7 bases. The germline V gene encodes CDR1 MDHEN and CDR2 SYDVKM. The CDR3 is made up of 13 amino acids. The ends lost 7 bases at V and 5 bases at J; junction bases unmatched: 4. CDR3 protein: CASNSGGTGELFF. For the CDR3, the DNA is TGTGCCAGCAACTCGGGGGGAACCGGGGAGCTGTTTTTT.

This rearrangement joins TRBV4-3 to TRBJ2-1, with 9 bases identical to TRBD1. The CDR3 spans 15 residues. Germline loops: CDR1 LGHNA, CDR2 YSLEER. V was pared by 5 bases and J by 4 bases, with 6 bases of the junction left unmatched. Here the CDR3 reads CASSVRTGDYNEQFF. The CDR3 nucleotides read TGCGCCAGCAGCGTACGGACAGGGGATTACAATGAGCAGTTCTTC.

The chain links TRBV5-1 to TRBJ1-3; TRBD1 matches at 7 bases. The ends lost 0 bases at V and 0 bases at J; junction bases unmatched: 6. The CDR3 consists of 17 residues. Germline CDR1 and CDR2: SGHRS and YFSETQ. For the CDR3, the DNA is TGCGCCAGCAGCTTGGGACAGGGATTCTTCTCTGGAAACACCATATATTTT. Amino acid sequence: CASSLGQGFFSGNTIYF.

V usage is TRBV12-5 and J usage is TRBJ2-1; D is perhaps TRBD1 (5 bases). Germline loops: CDR1 LGHNT, CDR2 FRNRAP. The CDR3 covers 13 residues. Trimming took 1 base from V and 8 from J, leaving 9 bases between them. The CDR3 reads CASGLAPRDEQFF. The CDR3 DNA follows: TGTGCTAGTGGTTTGGCCCCCAGGGATGAGCAGTTCTTC. Complete variable domain (other parts from reference TRBV12-5 and TRBJ2-1): DARVTQTPRHKVTEMGQEVTMRCQPILGHNTVFWYRQTMMQGLELLAYFRNRAPLDDSGMPKDRFSAEMPDATLATLKIQPSEPRDSAVYFCASGLAPRDEQFFGPGTRLTVL.

The genes are TRBV4-1 and TRBJ2-2; 7 bases align to TRBD2. Germline CDR1 reads MGHRA; CDR2 reads YSYEKL. The CDR3 extends over 17 amino acids. V lost 0 bases, J lost 7 bases, and 11 bases stayed unmatched. CDR3 amino acids: CASSQEGLAVGGGELFF. In nucleotides, the CDR3 is TGCGCCAGCAGCCAAGAAGGCCTAGCGGTAGGAGGCGGGGAGCTGTTTTTT.

J is TRBJ1-2 and V is TRBV19, with 7 bases identical to TRBD1. CDR1 is LNHDA, CDR2 SQIVND, per germline (reference sequence). This CDR3 is 16 amino acids long. V dropped 4 bases and J dropped 4; count of bases not matched to a gene: 12. CDR3 in amino acids: CASSRGPGQILYGYTF. The CDR3 nucleotides are TGTGCCAGTAGTAGGGGACCGGGACAGATCCTCTATGGCTACACCTTC.

This chain uses TRBV19 with TRBJ2-2, with 11 bases matching TRBD2. The V and J ends lost 5 bases and 2 bases, in that order; junction bases with no gene match: 10. Germline values: CDR1 LNHDA, CDR2 SQIVND (reference sequence). This CDR3 spans 18 amino acids. CDR3 amino acids: CASSFGLAGGRNTGELFF. CDR3 nucleotide sequence: TGTGCCAGTAGTTTCGGACTAGCGGGCGGAAGAAACACCGGGGAGCTGTTTTTT.

This chain connects TRBV12-3 or TRBV12-4 to TRBJ2-5; no clear D gene. This CDR3 has 13 amino acids. Trimming took off 7 bases at V and 5 bases at J, with 14 bases between the two ends. CDR3 nucleotides: TGTGCCAGCACCACCCTCTCGCGGGAGACCCAGTACTTC. It translates to CASTTLSRETQYF.

The CDR3 sequence: CASSDGTSLIRGPDTQYF. As DNA, the CDR3 is TGTGCCAGCAGCGACGGGACTAGCTTAATCCGCGGACCAGATACGCAGTATTTT. The rearrangement joins TRBV11-2 to TRBJ2-3; 9 bases are a match to TRBD2. CDR1 is SGHAT and CDR2 is FQNNGV in the germline V gene. The length of the CDR3 is 18 residues. Unmatched junction bases numbered 16, after V lost 5 bases and J lost 4 bases.

The chain joins TRBV28 to TRBJ1-1; the D is unclear. The CDR3 has 14 amino acids. Trimming took 5 bases from V and 0 from J, leaving 10 bases between them. Germline CDR1 is MDHEN and CDR2 is SYDVKM. CDR3 in amino acids: CASSREFMNTEAFF. In DNA, the CDR3 is TGTGCCAGCAGTCGGGAATTCATGAACACTGAAGCTTTCTTT.

The chain carries TRBV7-2 and TRBJ2-1; no clear D gene. CDR1 SGHTA and CDR2 FQGNSA come from the germline V gene. V was clipped by 1 base and J by 1 base, with 5 bases between them. The CDR3 has 14 amino acids. CDR3 sequence: CASSLGVSYNEQFF. CDR3 sequence (DNA): TGTGCCAGCAGCTTAGGCGTTTCCTACAATGAGCAGTTCTTC.

V is TRBV6-5 and J is TRBJ1-2; TRBD1 matches 8 bases. V shed 4 bases and J 4 bases; nucleotides not matched to a gene: 5. This CDR3 spans 14 amino acids. Germline V gene data show CDR1 as MNHEY and CDR2 as SVGAGI. The CDR3 is CASSSDRDGYGYTF. In DNA, the CDR3 is TGTGCCAGCAGTTCGGACAGGGATGGCTATGGCTACACCTTC.

This chain connects TRBV5-1 to TRBJ2-5, with a tentative D call TRBD1 (6 bases). In germline, CDR1 is SGHRS, CDR2 YFSETQ. The CDR3 loop spans 14 amino acids. V was pared by 7 bases and J by 4 bases, with 17 bases between. CDR3 region: CASGLRTVGETQYF. CDR3 coding DNA: TGCGCCAGCGGTTTGAGGACAGTCGGAGAGACCCAGTACTTC.